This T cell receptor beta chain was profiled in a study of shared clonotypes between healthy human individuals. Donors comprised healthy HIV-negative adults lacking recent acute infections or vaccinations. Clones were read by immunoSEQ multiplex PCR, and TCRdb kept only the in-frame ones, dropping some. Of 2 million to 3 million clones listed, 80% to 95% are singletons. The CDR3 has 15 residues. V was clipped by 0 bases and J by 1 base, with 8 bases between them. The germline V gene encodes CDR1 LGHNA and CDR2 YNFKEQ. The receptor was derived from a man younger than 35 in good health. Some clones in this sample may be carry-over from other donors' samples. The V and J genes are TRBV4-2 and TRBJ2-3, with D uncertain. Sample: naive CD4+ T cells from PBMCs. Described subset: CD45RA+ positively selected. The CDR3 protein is CASSQDIGRTDTQYF. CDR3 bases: TGTGCCAGCAGCCAAGATATCGGCCGCACAGATACGCAGTATTTT.